These 21 T cell receptor beta chains were all obtained from the same sample, sequenced in a study of T-cell reconstitution after alpha-beta-depleted transplantation in children. The authors prepared the TCRbeta library with unique molecular identifiers. TCRdb reprocessed the PCR reads via MiXCR and lists one record per CDR3 protein. In the table there are some 310,000 distinct CDR3 sequences, roughly 21% of which are singletons. The input for sequencing was PBMCs, mostly from graft donor cells, taken 180 days after TCRalphabeta/CD19-depleted stem cell transplant. The receptor source for this set is a male patient younger than 18 who had a stem cell transplant for acute lymphoblastic leukemia, so the T cells may come from the graft donor.

This clonotype has more than one count but fewer than ten. The chain links TRBV7-7 to TRBJ2-1; D not resolved. This CDR3 contains 16 residues. The V end was cut by 1 base, the J end by 5 bases, with 15 bases between. The germline V gene encodes CDR1 SSHAT and CDR2 FNYEAQ (reference sequence). In nucleotides, the CDR3 is TGTGCCAGCAGCTTAGGACTGGGCCGCCCCCACAATGAGCAGTTCTTC. It yields the protein CASSLGLGRPHNEQFF.

This chain links TRBV19 with TRBJ2-4; the D call may be TRBD1 or TRBD2 (5 bases each). Germline V gene data show CDR1 as LNHDA and CDR2 as SQIVND (reference sequence). The CDR3 consists of 16 residues. Between the trimmed V and J ends, which lost 4 bases and 0 bases, there was a span of 13 bases. The CDR3 DNA reads as TGTGCCAGTAGTACCTCCGGGACGGTAGCCAAAAACATTCAGTACTTC. It specifies CASSTSGTVAKNIQYF.

The chain recombines TRBV5-1 with TRBJ2-5, with 8 bases aligning to TRBD1. CDR3 length: 15 residues. V shed 7 bases, J shed 4 bases, and the junction held 12 bases outside the gene matches. Germline CDR1 reads SGHRS; CDR2 reads YFSETQ. CDR3 sequence (DNA): TGCGCCAGCCGGACAGGGCCACCGGGGAGAGAGACCCAGTACTTC. This translates into CASRTGPPGRETQYF.

The table lists this clonotype with a few counts. J is TRBJ2-7 and V is TRBV20-1; no reliable D call. This CDR3 is built from 13 residues. Trimming took off 4 bases at V and 2 bases at J, with 12 bases between the two ends. CDR1 is DFQATT, CDR2 SNEGSKA, per germline (reference sequence). The DNA for the CDR3 is TGCAGTGCTAAGAATGACGGTACCTACGAGCAGTACTTC. Translating it yields CSAKNDGTYEQYF.

This clonotype showed up just a few times. In nucleotides, the CDR3 is TGTGCCAGCAACCGGCGACAGCTTCAAGAGACCCAGTACTTC. Its protein product is CASNRRQLQETQYF. J is TRBJ2-5 and V is TRBV2; maybe TRBD1 (5 bases). The V gene's germline CDR1 is SNHLY and CDR2 FYNNEI. Trimming left V 7 bases short and J 2 bases short, with 14 bases between. The CDR3 has 14 residues. Looking up the rest from reference TRBV2 and TRBJ2-5 gives the full variable domain: EPEVTQTPSHQVTQMGQEVILRCVPISNHLYFYWYRQILGQKVEFLVSFYNNEISEKSEIFDDQFSVERPDGSNFTLKIRSTKLEDSAMYFCASNRRQLQETQYFGPGTRLLVL.

There are many counts of this clonotype. This chain connects TRBV29-1 to TRBJ1-2; tentative D call: TRBD1 (5 bases). Between the trimmed V and J ends, which lost 3 bases and 2 bases, there was a span of 19 bases. CDR3 size: 16 residues. The germline V gene encodes CDR1 SQVTM and CDR2 ANQGSEA. DNA for the CDR3: TGCAGCGTTGACTGGGTTATGGGGGTACAGAACTATGGCTACACCTTC. It is translated as CSVDWVMGVQNYGYTF.

This clonotype has just a few counts. The chain recombines TRBV29-1 with TRBJ2-1; D is uncertain. CDR3 length: 13 amino acids. The germline CDR1 and CDR2 sequences are SQVTM and ANQGSEA. Trimming removed 3 bases at V and 10 bases at J, with 16 bases between. The CDR3 sequence: CSVERDPRREQFF. The CDR3 DNA follows: TGCAGCGTTGAGAGAGACCCCCGCAGGGAGCAGTTCTTC.

On this clonotype itself: One end of the junction varies from germline; a read error may be responsible. This chain uses TRBV3-1 with TRBJ2-3; D uncertain. The CDR3 contains 13 residues. Germline V gene lookup returns CDR1 LGHDT and CDR2 YNNKEL (reference sequence). CDR3 loop: CGSSPFRTDTQYF. As DNA, the CDR3 is TGTGGCAGCAGCCCCTTCCGCACAGATACGCAGTATTTT.

This clonotype was seen only a few times. The chain employs TRBV2 and TRBJ1-4, with 9 bases that match TRBD1. CDR1 is SNHLY and CDR2 is FYNNEI in the germline V gene. This CDR3 has 15 residues. With V trimmed by 4 bases and J by 7 bases, 7 bases remained unmatched. CDR3 DNA: TGTGCCAGCAGTGGCTCCGGGACAGGGTTTGAAAAACTGTTTTTT. As protein: CASSGSGTGFEKLFF.

This clonotype showed up many times. The genes are TRBV5-1 and TRBJ2-7, with 7 bases aligning to TRBD1. The CDR3 length is 15 residues. V lost 6 bases to trimming and J lost 9 bases; unmatched junction nucleotides: 18. Germline-derived CDR1 and CDR2 are SGHRS and YFSETQ. The CDR3 region is CASTSDPGQSTGQYF. CDR3 coding DNA: TGCGCCAGCACGTCGGATCCGGGACAGAGCACCGGGCAGTACTTC.

The chain has TRBV3-1 and TRBJ2-3; D ambiguous. V was clipped by 1 base and J by 6 bases, with 2 bases between them. The CDR3 has 11 amino acids. CDR1 LGHDT and CDR2 YNNKEL come from the germline V gene (reference sequence). CDR3 region: CASSQVDTQYF. In DNA form, the CDR3 reads TGTGCCAGCAGCCAAGTGGATACGCAGTATTTT.

The chain couples TRBV5-6 to TRBJ2-7; D is perhaps TRBD1 (6 bases). CDR3 length: 12 amino acids. V was clipped by 1 base and J by 10 bases, with 12 bases between them. The V gene's germline CDR1 is SGHDT and CDR2 YYEEEE. The CDR3 DNA follows: TGTGCCAGCAGCTTGCCGCAGGGGCGCCAGTACTTC. Translation: CASSLPQGRQYF. Full variable domain (rest looked up from reference TRBV5-6 and TRBJ2-7): DAGVTQSPTHLIKTRGQQVTLRCSPKSGHDTVSWYQQALGQGPQFIFQYYEEEERQRGNFPDRFSGHQFPNYSSELNVNALLLGDSALYLCASSLPQGRQYFGPGTRLTVT.

V and J are TRBV5-1 and TRBJ2-7; the D is unclear. The CDR3 runs 17 residues. Trimming took 0 bases from V and 7 from J, leaving 23 bases between them. CDR1 and CDR2 (germline): SGHRS, YFSETQ. In DNA, the CDR3 is TGCGCCAGCAGCTTGGTGGTCCGGGCTCCAGTTTCAAGAGAGCAGTACTTC. This encodes CASSLVVRAPVSREQYF.

The V gene is TRBV12-3 or TRBV12-4, the J gene TRBJ1-2; possibly TRBD1 for D (5 bases). The CDR3 spans 15 residues. V shed 1 base and J shed 4 bases, with 13 bases lying between them. The CDR3 region is CASSLVTGPVYGYTF. The DNA of the CDR3 is TGTGCCAGCAGTTTAGTTACGGGGCCTGTCTATGGCTACACCTTC.

The chain is built from TRBV9 and TRBJ2-3, with TRBD2 identical over 8 bases. This CDR3 has 15 amino acids. V lost 2 bases, J lost 1 base, and 3 bases stayed unmatched. Germline V gene lookup returns CDR1 SGDLS and CDR2 YYNGEE. The CDR3 here is CASSVAGGRTDTQYF. CDR3 DNA: TGTGCCAGCAGCGTGGCGGGAGGCCGCACAGATACGCAGTATTTT.

This clonotype was picked up a small number of times. This chain connects TRBV5-1 to TRBJ2-7; 7 bases line up with TRBD1. This CDR3 spans 14 amino acids. Germline V gene data show CDR1 as SGHRS and CDR2 as YFSETQ. J lost 6 bases, V lost 4 bases, and 10 bases had no gene match. The CDR3 protein is CASSLDRVFSEQYF. CDR3 nucleotide sequence: TGCGCCAGCAGCCTCGACAGGGTGTTCTCCGAGCAGTACTTC. Supplemented by reference TRBV5-1 and TRBJ2-7, the full variable domain reads KAGVTQTPRYLIKTRGQQVTLSCSPISGHRSVSWYQQTPGQGLQFLFEYFSETQRNKGNFPGRFSGRQFSNSRSEMNVSTLELGDSALYLCASSLDRVFSEQYFGPGTRLTVT.

This clonotype was recorded a few times. The chain carries TRBV20-1 and TRBJ2-7; D is possibly TRBD2 (6 bases). The CDR3 totals 14 residues. Germline assignment: CDR1 DFQATT and CDR2 SNEGSKA (reference sequence). Trimming shortened V by 6 bases and J by 0 bases, and 15 bases separated the two germline ends. The CDR3 sequence: CSADPLASSYEQYF. The DNA for the CDR3 is TGCAGTGCAGACCCGCTAGCGAGCTCCTACGAGCAGTACTTC.

This clonotype was picked up a small number of times. The chain combines TRBV5-1 with TRBJ2-1; D might be TRBD1 (5 bases). The CDR3 is made up of 14 amino acids. The V gene lost 3 bases and the J gene lost 10 bases, with 17 bases spanning the gap. Looked up from germline, CDR1 is SGHRS and CDR2 is YFSETQ. The CDR3, as DNA: TGCGCCAGCAGCTCGACTTCAGGGCACCAAGAGCAGTTCTTC. Encoded protein: CASSSTSGHQEQFF. Looking up the rest from reference TRBV5-1 and TRBJ2-1 gives the full variable domain: KAGVTQTPRYLIKTRGQQVTLSCSPISGHRSVSWYQQTPGQGLQFLFEYFSETQRNKGNFPGRFSGRQFSNSRSEMNVSTLELGDSALYLCASSSTSGHQEQFFGPGTRLTVL.

This clonotype was found a few times. The chain uses TRBV10-3 and TRBJ2-7, with 7 bases that match TRBD1. Germline trimming cut 5 bases from V and 7 bases from J; bases unmatched to any gene: 11. Germline V gene lookup returns CDR1 ENHRY and CDR2 SYGVKD. This CDR3 comprises 14 residues. This CDR3 reads CAISRDSRMGEQYF. CDR3 nucleotide sequence: TGTGCCATCAGTAGGGACAGCCGTATGGGGGAGCAGTACTTC.

The chain is built from TRBV12-3 or TRBV12-4 and TRBJ1-5; TRBD1 aligns across 10 bases. The junction had 7 bases not matched to a gene; V was cut back by 1 base and J by 10 bases. The CDR3 extends over 15 amino acids. The CDR3 sequence is CASSLGGTGASPQHF. CDR3 bases: TGTGCCAGCAGTTTAGGAGGGACAGGGGCCAGCCCCCAGCATTTT.

The V call is TRBV6-1, the J call TRBJ2-7; 11 nucleotides agree with TRBD1. The CDR3 length is 15 residues. Unmatched junction bases numbered 4, after V lost 6 bases and J lost 0 bases. Germline CDR1 reads MNHNS; CDR2 reads SASEGT. CDR3 protein: CASRDRGRPSYEQYF. As DNA, the CDR3 is TGTGCCAGCAGGGACAGGGGGCGCCCCTCCTACGAGCAGTACTTC.